Listed here are 16 T cell receptor beta chains from one sample, sequenced in a study of CD8+ T cells in alopecia areata. The treatment: oral pan-JAK inhibitor, 5-10 mg twice daily. Following extraction, RNA underwent reverse transcription to cDNA, which served as the sequencing template. The method was immunoSEQ multiplex PCR; TCRdb's version includes in-frame clones alone and lacks a portion of them. The profile shows around 290,000 clones, roughly 50% of them singletons. The material was CD4+ T cells sorted from blood, obtained at week 24, from a patient treated with tofacitinib. Receptor source: a human donor with alopecia areata.

This rearrangement joins TRBV5-1 to TRBJ2-3; D perhaps matches TRBD2 (7 bases). This CDR3 is built from 14 residues. V shed 4 bases and J shed 6 bases, with 15 bases lying between them. Germline V gene data show CDR1 as SGHRS and CDR2 as YFSETQ. The CDR3 spells CASSGTTGPDTQYF. The CDR3, as DNA: TGCGCCAGCAGCGGGACTACAGGGCCGGATACGCAGTATTTT.

This clone occurred a few times. The rearrangement links TRBV4-3 to TRBJ2-2; D unresolved. Between the trimmed V and J ends, which lost 2 bases and 5 bases, there was a span of 6 bases. CDR3 size: 13 residues. CDR1 LGHNA and CDR2 YSLEER come from the germline V gene. CDR3 sequence reads: CASSQQATGELFF. Here the CDR3 DNA reads TGCGCCAGCAGCCAACAGGCGACCGGGGAGCTGTTTTTT.

This clone was counted a few times. The rearrangement uses TRBV15 and TRBJ2-7; 9 nucleotides align to TRBD1. The CDR3 length is 13 residues. With 5 bases clipped from V and 4 bases from J, the junction kept 3 bases outside the gene matches. In germline, CDR1 is LNHNV, CDR2 YYDKDF (reference sequence). CDR3 bases: TGTGCCACCAGCTCGGACAGGGGTTACGAGCAGTACTTC. It specifies CATSSDRGYEQYF.

The rearrangement joins TRBV5-1 to TRBJ2-3; D call uncertain. V was pared by 4 bases and J by 0 bases, with 15 bases between. CDR1 is SGHRS, CDR2 YFSETQ, per germline. The CDR3 spans 16 residues. CDR3 in DNA: TGCGCCAGCAGCCTAACAAGGAGCTCTAGCACAGATACGCAGTATTTT. Protein product: CASSLTRSSSTDTQYF.

This clone was picked up a small number of times. The rearrangement joins TRBV28 to TRBJ2-2; D is perhaps TRBD1 (6 bases). This CDR3 is 15 amino acids long. Germline V gene lookup returns CDR1 MDHEN and CDR2 SYDVKM. Trimming cost V 3 bases and J 5 bases, with 13 bases left between them. The CDR3 DNA reads TGTGCCAGCAGTTTCTCGAGGCAGGGGACCGGGGAGCTGTTTTTT. It is translated as CASSFSRQGTGELFF.

The chain carries TRBV25-1 and TRBJ2-1; D possibly corresponds to TRBD2 (6 bases). V was trimmed by 6 bases and J by 10 bases, leaving 22 bases between them. The CDR3 runs to 15 residues. Germline CDR1 is MGHDK and CDR2 is SYGVNS. CDR3 sequence (DNA): TGTGCCAGCAGCCGTCCGGGAGAAGCGGTCAGGGAGCAGTTCTTC. As protein: CASSRPGEAVREQFF.

CDR3 in DNA: TGTGCCTGGATAGGGCAGGGGAATTATGGCTACACCTTC. It encodes CAWIGQGNYGYTF. This chain joins TRBV30 and TRBJ1-2; D is possibly TRBD1 (6 bases). Deletions cut 4 bases from V and 5 bases from J, with 14 bases between. CDR1 is GTSNPN, CDR2 SVGIG, per germline (reference sequence). The CDR3 spans 13 residues.

The rearrangement joins TRBV30 to TRBJ1-2, with D possibly being TRBD1 (5 bases). Germline CDR1 and CDR2: GTSNPN and SVGIG (reference sequence). This CDR3 region has 15 residues. V dropped 3 bases and J dropped 5 bases, with 19 bases sitting between them. CDR3 sequence (DNA): TGTGCCTGGAGGGTGACAGATCCCCTGGGGTATGGCTACACCTTC. Its translation: CAWRVTDPLGYGYTF. Based on the CDR3 plus reference TRBV30 and TRBJ1-2, the full variable domain is SQTIHQWPATLVQPVGSPLSLECTVEGTSNPNLYWYRQAAGRGLQLLFYSVGIGQISSEVPQNLSASRPQDRQFILSSKKLLLSDSGFYLCAWRVTDPLGYGYTFGSGTRLTVV.

This clone was counted only a few times. V gene TRBV7-2 combines with J gene TRBJ2-1; 13 positions match TRBD2. The CDR3 sequence is 15 residues long. In germline, CDR1 is SGHTA, CDR2 FQGNSA. Losses at the gene ends were 5 bases for V and 6 bases for J; bases not matched to a gene: 4. The CDR3 DNA is TGTGCCAGCAGCCCCCGGACTAGCGGGGGCAATGAGCAGTTCTTC. Its protein is CASSPRTSGGNEQFF.

This rearrangement joins TRBV6-5 to TRBJ2-5, with D perhaps TRBD1 or TRBD2 (5 bases each). Germline CDR1 is MNHEY and CDR2 is SVGAGI. The V gene lost 8 bases and the J gene lost 5 bases, with 18 bases spanning the gap. The CDR3 length is 14 residues. CDR3: CASGPRGRYETQYF. Here the CDR3 DNA reads TGTGCCAGCGGACCCCGGGGACGGTATGAGACCCAGTACTTC.

This sequence joins TRBV4-3 and TRBJ2-7; TRBD1 agrees at 9 bases. V trimming: 5 bases; J trimming: 2 bases; junction bases outside the gene matches: 10. The CDR3 is 16 residues long. Germline lookup yields CDR1 LGHNA and CDR2 YSLEER. The CDR3 spells CASSETGTGITYEQYF. The DNA of the CDR3 is TGCGCCAGCAGCGAGACCGGGACAGGGATAACCTACGAGCAGTACTTC.

This clone was observed a handful of times. CDR3 coding DNA: TGCAGCGTGGTGGGACCGGGCTTGGGCGGCGGGGAGCTGTTTTTT. Translated: CSVVGPGLGGGELFF. V is TRBV29-1 and J is TRBJ2-2; possibly TRBD1 or TRBD2 for D (5 bases each). The CDR3 loop spans 15 amino acids. Germline CDR1 reads SQVTM; CDR2 reads ANQGSEA. V gave up 6 bases and J gave up 7 bases, with 21 bases separating them.

This clone was seen more than once but under ten times. This chain uses TRBV2 with TRBJ1-1; maybe TRBD1 (6 bases). Per germline, CDR1 SNHLY and CDR2 FYNNEI. V lost 6 bases and J lost 7, with 15 bases in between. This CDR3 has 13 residues. The CDR3 DNA is TGTGCCAGCAGCGTACAGGGATTAGGTGAAGCTTTCTTT. Translated, it gives CASSVQGLGEAFF.

The rearrangement links TRBV5-1 to TRBJ1-1; D is unclear. The CDR3 runs to 13 residues. With 0 bases removed from V and 6 bases from J, the gap between germline ends came to 9 bases. Germline V gene sequence: CDR1 SGHRS, CDR2 YFSETQ. The CDR3 spells CASSLDARAEAFF. Written as DNA, the CDR3 is TGCGCCAGCAGCTTGGATGCTAGGGCTGAAGCTTTCTTT.

This chain connects TRBV5-1 to TRBJ2-1, with TRBD2 matching over 9 bases. Losses at the gene ends were 4 bases for V and 5 bases for J; bases not matched to a gene: 7. The germline V gene has CDR1 SGHRS and CDR2 YFSETQ. CDR3 length: 15 amino acids. CDR3: CASSPNLAGNNEQFF. CDR3 nucleotides: TGCGCCAGCAGCCCAAACCTAGCGGGGAACAATGAGCAGTTCTTC.

The chain carries TRBV29-1 and TRBJ1-1; D is uncertain. Looked up from germline, CDR1 is SQVTM and CDR2 is ANQGSEA. The CDR3 consists of 13 residues. The V end was cut by 3 bases, the J end by 1 base, with 9 bases between. The CDR3 nucleotides read TGCAGCGTTGACTTCACAGCGAACACTGAAGCTTTCTTT. Amino acids: CSVDFTANTEAFF.